Shown below are 16 T cell receptor beta chains from a single sample sequenced in a study of blood T cell repertoires in COVID-19. Method: immunoSEQ multiplex PCR; TCRdb's copy keeps in-frame clones and lacks some. The repertoire holds approximately 160,000 clones, with 70% to 90% as singletons. Sequencing was done on a sample of peripheral blood. These receptors were taken from a woman aged 60-75 years with COVID-19, enrolled during active disease.

This clone has a handful of counts. The gene calls are TRBV5-8 and TRBJ2-7; possibly TRBD1 for D (5 bases). The V and J ends lost 4 bases and 6 bases respectively, with 17 bases between them. From germline, CDR1 is SGHTS and CDR2 YDEGEE. The CDR3 consists of 14 residues. The CDR3 here is CASSLAAGRGEQYV. As DNA, the CDR3 is TGTGCCAGCAGCCTTGCCGCAGGAAGGGGCGAGCAGTACGTC.

This chain joins TRBV2 and TRBJ1-4; D is ambiguous. Germline V gene lookup returns CDR1 SNHLY and CDR2 FYNNEI. CDR3 size: 11 residues. V was pared by 7 bases and J by 4 bases, with 4 bases between. The CDR3 DNA follows: TGTGCCAGCATAGATAATGAAAAACTGTTTTTT. Protein: CASIDNEKLFF.

V usage is TRBV10-3 and J usage is TRBJ2-7, with D unresolved. The CDR3 sequence is 14 residues long. CDR1 and CDR2 from the germline V gene are ENHRY and SYGVKD. V gave up 1 base and J gave up 0 bases, with 7 bases separating them. CDR3 in amino acids: CAISEFSVSYEQYF. In nucleotides, the CDR3 is TGTGCCATCAGTGAGTTTTCAGTCTCCTACGAGCAGTACTTC.

This clone showed up just once. The chain combines TRBV18 with TRBJ2-7; 9 nucleotides match TRBD2. Germline V gene sequence: CDR1 KGHSH, CDR2 LQKENI. The CDR3 extends over 15 amino acids. The V gene end was trimmed by 3 bases and the J gene end by 5 bases; junction bases not matched to a gene: 8. DNA for the CDR3: TGTGCCAGCTCACCCCTCGGGACTAGCAACCACGAGCAGTACTTC. Amino acid sequence: CASSPLGTSNHEQYF.

The V and J genes are TRBV5-1 and TRBJ1-1, with TRBD1 matching 8 bases. CDR3 length: 19 residues. The V gene end was trimmed by 0 bases and the J gene end by 4 bases; junction bases not matched to a gene: 17. CDR1 SGHRS and CDR2 YFSETQ come from the germline V gene. The CDR3 coding sequence is TGCGCCAGCAGCTTGGGGGGGCTTGGGACAGGCTTGCGGGGCACTGAAGCTTTCTTT. Protein product: CASSLGGLGTGLRGTEAFF.

The V gene is TRBV6-5, the J gene TRBJ1-1; 7 bases are shared with TRBD1. Germline V gene lookup returns CDR1 MNHEY and CDR2 SVGAGI. The CDR3 is 13 amino acids. Trimming at V came to 6 bases and at J to 6 bases, leaving 7 bases not matched to a gene. For the CDR3, the DNA is TGTGCCAGCAGACCCACAGGGACAGCTGAAGCTTTCTTT. Its protein is CASRPTGTAEAFF.

V and J are TRBV9 and TRBJ1-1; weak D call: TRBD1 (5 bases). The CDR3 has 15 residues. Looked up from germline, CDR1 is SGDLS and CDR2 is YYNGEE. V was trimmed by 3 bases and J by 2 bases, leaving 14 bases between them. CDR3 nucleotides: TGTGCCAGCAGCGGACCTCGGGGGATCAACACTGAAGCTTTCTTT. It translates to CASSGPRGINTEAFF.

The V and J genes are TRBV11-2 and TRBJ1-2; D uncertain. This CDR3 is built from 15 residues. Trimming took off 3 bases at V and 0 bases at J, with 11 bases between the two ends. Germline CDR1 and CDR2: SGHAT and FQNNGV. CDR3 loop: CASSFGRDPNYGYTF. The CDR3 nucleotides are TGTGCCAGCAGCTTCGGACGGGATCCTAACTATGGCTACACCTTC.

The chain uses TRBV30 and TRBJ2-5; 8 bases line up with TRBD2. Germline CDR1 is GTSNPN and CDR2 is SVGIG (reference sequence). The CDR3 runs to 13 residues. Trimming took 5 bases from V and 5 from J; bases not matched to a gene: 7. In DNA, the CDR3 is TGTGCCTGGGGACTAGCAGGGAGGGAGACCCAGTACTTC. Its translation: CAWGLAGRETQYF.

V usage is TRBV12-5 and J usage is TRBJ2-1; 9 positions match TRBD1. This CDR3 is 15 amino acids long. Losses at the gene ends were 2 bases for V and 6 bases for J; bases not matched to a gene: 5. Looked up from germline, CDR1 is LGHNT and CDR2 is FRNRAP. The CDR3 spells CASGLSRDRVNEQFF. DNA for the CDR3: TGTGCTAGTGGTTTGTCTCGGGACAGGGTCAATGAGCAGTTCTTC.

The rearrangement links TRBV14 to TRBJ1-5; no firm D call. In germline, CDR1 is SGHDN, CDR2 FVKESK. V was shortened by 6 bases and J by 2 bases, with 8 bases between the two germline ends. CDR3 length: 13 amino acids. This CDR3 is CASRTRRNQPQHF. The CDR3 nucleotides read TGTGCCAGCAGAACCAGGCGCAATCAGCCCCAGCATTTT.

V usage is TRBV3-1 (or the pseudogene TRBV3-2) and J usage is TRBJ2-7; 8 nucleotides match TRBD1. CDR1 and CDR2 from the germline V gene are LGHDT and YNNKEL (reference sequence). The V gene end was trimmed by 6 bases and the J gene end by 0 bases; junction bases not matched to a gene: 7. This CDR3 comprises 15 residues. CDR3 sequence: CASRRRGQDSYEQYF. The CDR3 nucleotides read TGTGCCAGCAGAAGAAGGGGACAGGACTCCTACGAGCAGTACTTC.

The rearrangement joins TRBV3-1 (or the pseudogene TRBV3-2) to TRBJ1-2; 7 nucleotides match TRBD1. V trimming: 3 bases; J trimming: 7 bases; junction bases outside the gene matches: 11. The CDR3 contains 15 residues. The germline V gene has CDR1 LGHDT and CDR2 YNNKEL (reference sequence). CDR3 amino acids: CASSHRTGVGSGYTF. The CDR3 DNA reads TGTGCCAGCAGCCACCGGACAGGCGTCGGGTCTGGCTACACCTTC.

The chain uses TRBV5-4 and TRBJ2-1; tentatively, D is TRBD1 (6 bases). V was clipped by 4 bases and J by 3 bases, with 14 bases between them. This CDR3 has 15 residues. Looked up from germline, CDR1 is SGHNT and CDR2 is YYREEE (reference sequence). The chain's CDR3 is CASSLTRQVYNEQFF. The CDR3 DNA is TGTGCCAGCAGCCTAACCAGACAGGTCTACAATGAGCAGTTCTTC.

This chain connects TRBV10-3 to TRBJ1-1; TRBD1 might be the D (6 bases). Trimming cost V 2 bases and J 0 bases, with 10 bases left between them. Looked up from germline, CDR1 is ENHRY and CDR2 is SYGVKD. The CDR3 is made up of 15 amino acids. DNA for the CDR3: TGTGCCATCAGTGAGGTCCCAGGGGTGAACACTGAAGCTTTCTTT. Residues: CAISEVPGVNTEAFF.

The V gene is TRBV5-5, the J gene TRBJ1-3; D uncertain. This CDR3 region has 17 residues. The V end lost 2 bases, the J end lost 0 bases, and 15 bases lay between the germline ends. From germline, CDR1 is SGHKS and CDR2 YYEKEE (reference sequence). In DNA form, the CDR3 reads TGTGCCAGCAGCTTAGCAGGAGGTACCTCCTCTGGAAACACCATATATTTT. Its protein product is CASSLAGGTSSGNTIYF.